A selection of T cell receptor beta chains follows, all from one sample in a study of radiotherapy plus CTLA-4 blockade in lung cancer. Only in-frame clones appear in the TCRdb table, and some are missing; sequencing was by immunoSEQ multiplex PCR. The data show under 100,000 clones, around 86% seen once. Source: peripheral blood, taken from a patient treated with radiotherapy plus ipilimumab. Receptor source: a human donor with non-small cell lung cancer that progressed on radiotherapy plus ipilimumab. The CDR3 runs from the conserved cysteine through the conserved F or W.

J gene	V gene	CDR3 protein
TRBJ2-3	TRBV18	CASSHKWDSKYTDTQYF
TRBJ2-1	TRBV12-5	CASGLGQSNEQFF
TRBJ2-7	TRBV7-9	CASSSPEHYEQYF
TRBJ2-5	TRBV6-1	CASREAGGRAETQYF
TRBJ2-7	TRBV14	CASSQAMRVGVQYF
TRBJ1-3	TRBV6-6	CASSPGTGAGNTIYF
TRBJ2-3	TRBV6-5	CASSTQGDTQYF
TRBJ2-2	TRBV5-1	CASSPGTSRGELFF
TRBJ1-4	TRBV29-1	CSVIIQGSPEKLFF
TRBJ2-5	TRBV25-1	CASSEEGLAKETQYF
TRBJ1-5	TRBV7-8	CASSFWTNQPQHF
TRBJ2-3	TRBV5-4	CASSLRGAQGTQYF
TRBJ1-6	TRBV4-3	CASSPGQGGSNNSPLHF
TRBJ2-7	TRBV5-1	CASSLAGTGSYEQYF
TRBJ2-6	TRBV7-9	CASSLGETGLPGANVLTF
TRBJ2-5	TRBV18	CASSPVRAETQYF
TRBJ1-5	TRBV4-2	CASSHPTGGADQPQHF
TRBJ1-2	TRBV28	CATAPPFGRDRDNGYTF
TRBJ1-4	TRBV6-5	CASRQGYNEKLFF
TRBJ1-6	TRBV7-9	CASSFTGGASPLHF
TRBJ2-4	TRBV6-6	CASRARTSGGLNIQYF
TRBJ1-2	TRBV15	CATSREGIGQLYGYTF
TRBJ2-1	TRBV5-1	CASSFQGSEQFF
TRBJ2-2	TRBV27	CASSSSSGINTGELFF
TRBJ2-7	TRBV25-1	CASSESGDLYEQYF
TRBJ1-3	TRBV18	CASSPNRVGRDSGNTIYF
TRBJ1-2	TRBV29-1	CSVLDENYGYTF
TRBJ2-1	TRBV9	CASSVGLAGAGDEQFF
TRBJ2-5	TRBV2	CARSGLAGKTQYF
TRBJ2-2	TRBV6-1	CASTLTGSGTGELFF
TRBJ1-1	TRBV7-8	CASSLGTANTEAFF
TRBJ2-5	TRBV4-1	CASSQTWASGRGETQYF
TRBJ2-1	TRBV7-8	CASSSGTSDNEQFF
TRBJ1-5	TRBV7-8	CASSLGGQGVSAPQHF
TRBJ2-5	TRBV9	CASSVSGTAIGETQYF
TRBJ1-6	TRBV7-6	CASSPRVLDSPLHF
TRBJ2-5	TRBV7-8	CASSLAEGRGETQYF
TRBJ2-1	TRBV19	CASSKDRSAYNEQFF
TRBJ1-2	TRBV16	CASSSPSYGYTF
TRBJ1-1	TRBV6-5	CASSRQGFNTEAFF
TRBJ1-2	TRBV18	CASSPAVFGYTF
TRBJ1-2	TRBV4-2	CASSQDLGRFQANYGYTF
TRBJ2-7	TRBV7-9	CASSLPGLQYEQYF
TRBJ2-2	TRBV11-3	CASSSPRTGYTGELFF
TRBJ2-7	TRBV9	CASSTGTYEQYF
TRBJ2-7	TRBV7-6	CASSPGPGTDYEQYF
TRBJ2-3	TRBV2	CASSEAGGLTDTQYF
TRBJ1-6	TRBV14	CASSQVGSPLHF
TRBJ2-5	TRBV7-2	CASSLAAFQSEPQYF
TRBJ2-3	TRBV6-5	CASSYSFTGASDTQYF